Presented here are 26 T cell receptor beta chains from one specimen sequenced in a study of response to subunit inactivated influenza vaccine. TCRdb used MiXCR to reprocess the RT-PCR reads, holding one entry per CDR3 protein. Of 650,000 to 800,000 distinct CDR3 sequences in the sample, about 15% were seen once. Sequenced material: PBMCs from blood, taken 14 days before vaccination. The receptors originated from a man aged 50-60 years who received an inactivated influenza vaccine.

CDR3 DNA sequence: TGTGCCAGCAGTTTTCAGGGGCTGGATGGCTACACCTTC. Translated: CASSFQGLDGYTF. V usage is TRBV12-3 or TRBV12-4 and J usage is TRBJ1-2, with a possible D match to TRBD1 (6 bases). Trimming stripped 3 bases from V and 6 bases from J, with 11 bases between. This CDR3 has 13 residues.

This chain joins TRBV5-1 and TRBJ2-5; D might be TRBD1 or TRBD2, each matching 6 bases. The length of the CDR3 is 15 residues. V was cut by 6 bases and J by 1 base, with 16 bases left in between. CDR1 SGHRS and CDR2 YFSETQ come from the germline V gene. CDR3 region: CASKPSGARQETQYF. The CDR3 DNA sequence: TGCGCCAGCAAACCTTCGGGGGCACGCCAAGAGACCCAGTACTTC.

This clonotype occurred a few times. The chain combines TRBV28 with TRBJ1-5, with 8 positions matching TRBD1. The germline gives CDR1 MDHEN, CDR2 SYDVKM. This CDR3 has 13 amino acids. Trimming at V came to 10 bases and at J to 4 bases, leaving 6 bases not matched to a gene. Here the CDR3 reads CATTGAPNQPQHF. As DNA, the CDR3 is TGTGCCACGACAGGGGCTCCTAATCAGCCCCAGCATTTT.

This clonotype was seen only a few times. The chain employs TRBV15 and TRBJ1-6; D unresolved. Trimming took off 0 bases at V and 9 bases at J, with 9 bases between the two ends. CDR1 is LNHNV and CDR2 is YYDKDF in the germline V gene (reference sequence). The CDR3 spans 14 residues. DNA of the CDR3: TGTGCCACCAGCAGAGATTTAAGCAGTTCACCCCTCCACTTT. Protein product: CATSRDLSSSPLHF.

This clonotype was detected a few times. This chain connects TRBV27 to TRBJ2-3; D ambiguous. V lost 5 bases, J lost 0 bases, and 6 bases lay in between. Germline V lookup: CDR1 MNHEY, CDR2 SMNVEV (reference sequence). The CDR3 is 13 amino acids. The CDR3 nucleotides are TGTGCCAGCAGTCTTTTTAGCACAGATACGCAGTATTTT. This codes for CASSLFSTDTQYF.

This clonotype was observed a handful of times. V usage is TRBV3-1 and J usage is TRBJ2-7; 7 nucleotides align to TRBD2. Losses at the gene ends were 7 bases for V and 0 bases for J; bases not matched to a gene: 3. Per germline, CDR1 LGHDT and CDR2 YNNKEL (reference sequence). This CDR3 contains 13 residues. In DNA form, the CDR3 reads TGTGCCAGCACTACGGGGGGCTCCTACGAGCAGTACTTC. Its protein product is CASTTGGSYEQYF.

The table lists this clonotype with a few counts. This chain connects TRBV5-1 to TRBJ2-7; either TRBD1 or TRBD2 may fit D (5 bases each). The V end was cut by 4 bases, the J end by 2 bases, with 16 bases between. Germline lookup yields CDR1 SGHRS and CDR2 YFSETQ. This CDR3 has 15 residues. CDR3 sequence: CASSKSGTRTYEQYF. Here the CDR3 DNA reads TGCGCCAGCAGCAAATCCGGGACGAGGACCTACGAGCAGTACTTC. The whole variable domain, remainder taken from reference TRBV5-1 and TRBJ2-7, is KAGVTQTPRYLIKTRGQQVTLSCSPISGHRSVSWYQQTPGQGLQFLFEYFSETQRNKGNFPGRFSGRQFSNSRSEMNVSTLELGDSALYLCASSKSGTRTYEQYFGPGTRLTVT.

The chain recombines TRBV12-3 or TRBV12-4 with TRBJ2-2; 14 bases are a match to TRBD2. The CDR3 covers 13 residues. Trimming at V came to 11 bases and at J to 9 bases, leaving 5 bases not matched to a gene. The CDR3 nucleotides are TGTGCCTTTGGACTAGCGGGAGGATGGGAGCTGTTTTTT. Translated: CAFGLAGGWELFF.

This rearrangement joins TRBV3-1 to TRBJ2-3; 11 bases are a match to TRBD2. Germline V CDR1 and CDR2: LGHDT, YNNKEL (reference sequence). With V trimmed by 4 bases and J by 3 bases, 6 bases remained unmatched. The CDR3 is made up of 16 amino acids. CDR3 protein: CASSPIAGGQTDTQYF. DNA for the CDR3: TGTGCCAGCAGCCCGATAGCGGGAGGGCAGACAGATACGCAGTATTTT.

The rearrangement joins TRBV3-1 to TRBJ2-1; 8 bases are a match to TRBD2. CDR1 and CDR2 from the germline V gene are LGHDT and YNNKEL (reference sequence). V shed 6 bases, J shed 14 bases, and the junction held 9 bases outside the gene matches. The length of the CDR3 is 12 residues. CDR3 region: CASRRGGGPEFF. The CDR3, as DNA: TGTGCCAGCAGACGGGGGGGCGGGCCGGAGTTCTTC.

The CDR3 region has the DNA TGCAGTGCTAGAGACGTAGGCGGGGGGGTAGAGACCCAGTACTTC. This gives the protein CSARDVGGGVETQYF. The chain links TRBV20-1 to TRBJ2-5; 9 bases fit TRBD2. The CDR3 length is 15 residues. In germline, CDR1 is DFQATT, CDR2 SNEGSKA (reference sequence). After removal of 0 bases from V and 4 bases from J, the junction contained 6 bases not matched to a gene.

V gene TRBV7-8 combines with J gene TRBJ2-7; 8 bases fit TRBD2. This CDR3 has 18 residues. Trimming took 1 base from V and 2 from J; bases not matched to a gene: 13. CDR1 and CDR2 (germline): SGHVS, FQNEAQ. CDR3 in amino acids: CASSLGGTRRIGAYEQYF. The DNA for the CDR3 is TGTGCCAGCAGCTTAGGGGGGACTAGGCGAATCGGTGCCTACGAGCAGTACTTC.

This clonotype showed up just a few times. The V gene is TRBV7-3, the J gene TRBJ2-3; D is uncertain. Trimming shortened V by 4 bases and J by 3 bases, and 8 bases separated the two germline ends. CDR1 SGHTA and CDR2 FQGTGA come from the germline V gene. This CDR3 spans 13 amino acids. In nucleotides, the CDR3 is TGTGCCAGCAGCTCCCAAGTGACAGATACGCAGTATTTT. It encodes CASSSQVTDTQYF.

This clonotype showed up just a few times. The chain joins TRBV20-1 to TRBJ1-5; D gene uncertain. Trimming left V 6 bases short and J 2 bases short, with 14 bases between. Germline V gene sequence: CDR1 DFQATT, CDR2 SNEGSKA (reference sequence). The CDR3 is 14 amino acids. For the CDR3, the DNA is TGCAGTGCCAAGGCGGGGAAGGGCAATCAGCCCCAGCATTTT. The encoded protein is CSAKAGKGNQPQHF.

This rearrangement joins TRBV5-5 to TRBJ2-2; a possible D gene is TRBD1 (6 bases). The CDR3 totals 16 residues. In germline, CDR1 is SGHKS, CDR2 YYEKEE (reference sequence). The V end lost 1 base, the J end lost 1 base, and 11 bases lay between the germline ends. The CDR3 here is CASSLWSGQNTGELFF. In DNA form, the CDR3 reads TGTGCCAGCAGCTTGTGGTCGGGACAGAACACCGGGGAGCTGTTTTTT.

The CDR3 sequence is CASSVVTGTSNSPLHF. DNA of the CDR3: TGCGCCAGCAGTGTTGTGACGGGGACTTCAAATTCACCCCTCCACTTT. This chain uses TRBV5-1 with TRBJ1-6, with a weak D call TRBD1 (5 bases). This CDR3 spans 16 amino acids. Germline CDR1 reads SGHRS; CDR2 reads YFSETQ. V was shortened by 5 bases and J by 7 bases, with 19 bases between the two germline ends.

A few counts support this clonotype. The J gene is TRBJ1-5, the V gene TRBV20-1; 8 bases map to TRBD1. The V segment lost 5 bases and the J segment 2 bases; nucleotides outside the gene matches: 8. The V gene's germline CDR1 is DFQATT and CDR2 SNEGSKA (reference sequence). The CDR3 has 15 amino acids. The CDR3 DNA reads TGCAGTGCTTCAGGGGGCCAGGGTGGCAATCAGCCCCAGCATTTT. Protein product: CSASGGQGGNQPQHF.

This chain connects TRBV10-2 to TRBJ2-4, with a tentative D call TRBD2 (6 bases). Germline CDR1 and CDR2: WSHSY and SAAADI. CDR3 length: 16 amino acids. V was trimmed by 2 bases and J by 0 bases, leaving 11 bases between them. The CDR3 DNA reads TGCGCCAGCAGTGAGCCGGGGACTGTAGCCAAAAACATTCAGTACTTC. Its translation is CASSEPGTVAKNIQYF.

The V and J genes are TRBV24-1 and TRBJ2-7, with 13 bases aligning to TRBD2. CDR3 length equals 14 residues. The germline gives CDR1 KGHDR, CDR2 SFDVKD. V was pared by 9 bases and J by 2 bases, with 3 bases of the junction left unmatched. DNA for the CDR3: TGTGCCACCGAGACTAGCGGGAGGCCCTACGAGCAGTACTTC. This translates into CATETSGRPYEQYF.

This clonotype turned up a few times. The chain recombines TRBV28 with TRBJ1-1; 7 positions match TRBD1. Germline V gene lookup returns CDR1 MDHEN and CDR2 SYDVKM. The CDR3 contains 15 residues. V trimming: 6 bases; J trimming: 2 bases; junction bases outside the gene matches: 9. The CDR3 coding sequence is TGTGCCAGCAGCCGGCTGACAGGGTCTAACACTGAAGCTTTCTTT. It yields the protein CASSRLTGSNTEAFF.

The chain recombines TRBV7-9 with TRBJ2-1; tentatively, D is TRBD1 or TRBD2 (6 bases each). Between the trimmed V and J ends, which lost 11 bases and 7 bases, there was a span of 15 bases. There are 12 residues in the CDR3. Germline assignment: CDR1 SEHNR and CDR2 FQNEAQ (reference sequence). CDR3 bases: TGTGCCGGGAGAGGGGGGCCTAATGAGCAGTTCTTC. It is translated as CAGRGGPNEQFF.

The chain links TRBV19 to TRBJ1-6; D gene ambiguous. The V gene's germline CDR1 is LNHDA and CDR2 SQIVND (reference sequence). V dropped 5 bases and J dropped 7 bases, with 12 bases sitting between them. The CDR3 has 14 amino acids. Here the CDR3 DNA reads TGTGCCAGTAGTCATACCGGGTGGAATTCACCCCTCCACTTT. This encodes CASSHTGWNSPLHF.

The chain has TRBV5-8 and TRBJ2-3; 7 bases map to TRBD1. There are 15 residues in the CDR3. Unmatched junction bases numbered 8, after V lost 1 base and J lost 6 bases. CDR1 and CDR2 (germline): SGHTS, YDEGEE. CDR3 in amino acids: CASSLTGVPQDTQYF. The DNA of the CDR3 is TGTGCCAGCAGCTTGACAGGGGTACCACAGGATACGCAGTATTTT. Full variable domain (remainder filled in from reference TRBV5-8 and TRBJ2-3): EAGVTQSPTHLIKTRGQQATLRCSPISGHTSVYWYQQALGLGLQFLLWYDEGEERNRGNFPPRFSGRQFPNYSSELNVNALELEDSALYLCASSLTGVPQDTQYFGPGTRLTVL.

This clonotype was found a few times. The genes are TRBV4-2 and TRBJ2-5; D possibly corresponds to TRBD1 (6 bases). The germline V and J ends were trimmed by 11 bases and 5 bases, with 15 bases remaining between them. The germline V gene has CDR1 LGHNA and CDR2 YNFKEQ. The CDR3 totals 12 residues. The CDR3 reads CAGLEGVETQYF. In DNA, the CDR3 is TGTGCCGGATTAGAGGGGGTTGAGACCCAGTACTTC.

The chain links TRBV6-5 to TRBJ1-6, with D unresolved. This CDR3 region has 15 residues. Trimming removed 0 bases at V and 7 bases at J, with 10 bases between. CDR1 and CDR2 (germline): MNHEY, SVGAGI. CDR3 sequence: CASSYSRRGNSPLHF. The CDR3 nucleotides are TGTGCCAGCAGTTACTCGAGGCGGGGAAATTCACCCCTCCACTTT.

CDR3 sequence: CASKVSGGGNQPQHF. The CDR3 DNA sequence: TGTGCCAGCAAGGTGTCAGGGGGCGGCAATCAGCCCCAGCATTTT. The chain combines TRBV2 with TRBJ1-5, with 8 bases fitting TRBD1. This CDR3 is 15 amino acids long. The V gene's germline CDR1 is SNHLY and CDR2 FYNNEI. V shed 7 bases, J shed 2 bases, and the junction held 7 bases outside the gene matches.